This passage covers 7 T cell receptor beta chains from one sample sequenced in a study of T cell changes during pregnancy in multiple sclerosis. The assay was immunoSEQ multiplex PCR, and TCRdb's table has in-frame clones only and misses some. The sample holds roughly 60,000 clones, roughly 92% seen once. This material consisted of peripheral blood, taken in the second trimester of pregnancy. These TCRs come from a female donor with multiple sclerosis, enrolled in a pregnancy study.

The chain employs TRBV6-1 and TRBJ2-1, with 13 positions matching TRBD2. V trimming: 3 bases; J trimming: 2 bases; junction bases outside the gene matches: 4. This CDR3 is built from 17 residues. Germline lookup yields CDR1 MNHNS and CDR2 SASEGT. The CDR3 spells CASSDGLAGAPYNEQFF. In nucleotides, the CDR3 is TGTGCCAGCAGTGACGGACTAGCGGGAGCCCCCTACAATGAGCAGTTCTTC.

The V call is TRBV29-1, the J call TRBJ2-3, with TRBD1 matching 8 bases. J was trimmed by 1 base and V by 3 bases; bases with no gene match: 0. Germline CDR1 SQVTM, CDR2 ANQGSEA. This CDR3 region has 13 residues. The CDR3 nucleotides read TGCAGCGTTGAGGACAGGGGCACAGATACGCAGTATTTT. This gives the protein CSVEDRGTDTQYF.

This chain connects TRBV2 to TRBJ1-5; 9 bases align to TRBD1. Germline CDR1 reads SNHLY; CDR2 reads FYNNEI. V lost 6 bases, J lost 7 bases, and 7 bases stayed unmatched. CDR3 length: 14 residues. This CDR3 is CASRGQGEYQPQHF. Written as DNA, the CDR3 is TGTGCCAGCAGGGGACAGGGAGAATACCAGCCCCAGCATTTT.

V usage is TRBV7-9 and J usage is TRBJ2-3; D perhaps matches TRBD1 (5 bases). Germline assignment: CDR1 SEHNR and CDR2 FQNEAQ (reference sequence). The CDR3 has 14 residues. The V and J ends lost 2 bases and 5 bases respectively, with 11 bases between them. The CDR3 nucleotides read TGTGCCAGCAGCTTAACACTTCAGGGAGATACGCAGTATTTT. Protein: CASSLTLQGDTQYF. The full variable domain, in which reference TRBV7-9 and TRBJ2-3 provide the parts outside the CDR3, is DTGVSQNPRHKITKRGQNVTFRCDPISEHNRLYWYRQTLGQGPEFLTYFQNEAQLEKSRLLSDRFSAERPKGSFSTLEIQRTEQGDSAMYLCASSLTLQGDTQYFGPGTRLTVL.

This clone was counted a few times. The chain couples TRBV9 to TRBJ2-3; maybe TRBD1 (6 bases). V was cut by 2 bases and J by 4 bases, with 8 bases left in between. Germline CDR1 and CDR2: SGDLS and YYNGEE. There are 13 residues in the CDR3. As DNA, the CDR3 is TGTGCCAGCAGCGTTGGGGGCGCAGATACGCAGTATTTT. Amino acids: CASSVGGADTQYF.

This clone was counted only a few times. This chain links TRBV18 with TRBJ1-5, with D perhaps TRBD1 (6 bases). The CDR3 sequence is 18 residues long. V shed 2 bases and J shed 4 bases, with 21 bases lying between them. Per the germline V gene, CDR1 is KGHSH and CDR2 is LQKENI. The DNA of the CDR3 is TGTGCCAGCTCACCAAATCGGGGAACAGGGAAGGGTAATCAGCCCCAGCATTTT. It encodes CASSPNRGTGKGNQPQHF.

The chain carries TRBV2 and TRBJ2-3, with 12 bases that match TRBD2. Losses at the gene ends were 6 bases for V and 2 bases for J; bases not matched to a gene: 9. The germline gives CDR1 SNHLY, CDR2 FYNNEI. The CDR3 length is 17 residues. Here the CDR3 reads CASSSRTSGMHTDTQYF. The CDR3 DNA follows: TGTGCCAGCAGCTCCAGGACTAGCGGGATGCACACAGATACGCAGTATTTT.